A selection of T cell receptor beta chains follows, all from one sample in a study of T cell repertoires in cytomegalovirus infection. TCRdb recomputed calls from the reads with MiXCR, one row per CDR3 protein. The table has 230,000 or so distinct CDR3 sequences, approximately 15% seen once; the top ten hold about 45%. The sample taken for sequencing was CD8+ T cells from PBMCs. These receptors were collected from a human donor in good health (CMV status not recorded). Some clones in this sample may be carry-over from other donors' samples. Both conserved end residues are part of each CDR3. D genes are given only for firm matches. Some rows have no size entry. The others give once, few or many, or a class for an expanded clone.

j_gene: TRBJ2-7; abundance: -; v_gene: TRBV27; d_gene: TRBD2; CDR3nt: TGTGCCAGCTGGGGCCGTAGCGGGGCCTCCTACGAGCAGTACTTC; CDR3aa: CASWGRSGASYEQYF
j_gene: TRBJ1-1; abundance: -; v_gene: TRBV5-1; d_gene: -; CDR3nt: TGCGCCAGCAGCTTGGGCGCACGCACTGAAGCTTTCTTT; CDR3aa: CASSLGARTEAFF
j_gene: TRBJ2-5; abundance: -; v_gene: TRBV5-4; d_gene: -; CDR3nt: TGTGCCAGCAGCCAACGGGCCTCAGGAGAAGAGACCCAGTACTTC; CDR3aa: CASSQRASGEETQYF
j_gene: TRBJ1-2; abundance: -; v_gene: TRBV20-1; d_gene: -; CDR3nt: TGCAGTGCTAGAGATCGGAGTGTTGGTGTCGGCTACACCTTC; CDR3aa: CSARDRSVGVGYTF
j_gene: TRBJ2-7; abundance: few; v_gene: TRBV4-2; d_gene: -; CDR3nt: TGTGCCAGCAGCCACCGCCAGGGATCCTACGAGCAGTACTTC; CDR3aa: CASSHRQGSYEQYF
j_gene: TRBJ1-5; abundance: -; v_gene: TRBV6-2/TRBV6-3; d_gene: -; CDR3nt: TGTGCCAGCAGTTACTCGGACCTAGTAAATCAGCCCCAGCATTTT; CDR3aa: CASSYSDLVNQPQHF
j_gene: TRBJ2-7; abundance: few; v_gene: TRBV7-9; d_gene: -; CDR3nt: TGTGCCAGCAGCGGATCTAGCCCAGGGGGGACTTCCTACGAGCAGTACTTC; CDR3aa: CASSGSSPGGTSYEQYF
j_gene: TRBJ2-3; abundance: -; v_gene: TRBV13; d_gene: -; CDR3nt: TGTGCCAGCAGCAAAGAAGATACGCAGTATTTT; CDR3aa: CASSKEDTQYF
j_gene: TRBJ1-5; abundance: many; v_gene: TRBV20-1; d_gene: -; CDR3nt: TGCAGTGCTAGAACATACAATCAGCCCCAGCATTTT; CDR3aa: CSARTYNQPQHF
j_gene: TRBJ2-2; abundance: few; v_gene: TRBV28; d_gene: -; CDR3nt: TGTGCCAGCAGTTTTGGAAGGGGGACACCATCAATCCCCTATACGAACACCGGGGAGCTGTTTTTT; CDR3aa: CASSFGRGTPSIPYTNTGELFF
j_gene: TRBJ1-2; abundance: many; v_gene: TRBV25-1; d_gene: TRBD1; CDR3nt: TGTGCCAGCAGTGACGGTTCTGGGACAGGGTACTATGGCTACACCTTC; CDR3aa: CASSDGSGTGYYGYTF
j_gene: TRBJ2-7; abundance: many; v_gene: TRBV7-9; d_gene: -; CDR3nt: TGTGCCAGCAGCGACGACAGGGAGGGCGAGCAGTACTTC; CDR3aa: CASSDDREGEQYF
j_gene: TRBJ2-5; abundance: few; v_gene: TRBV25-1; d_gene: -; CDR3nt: TGTGCCAGCAGTGAATGGGCGGCAGGTGGAGGGTACCAAGAGACCCAGTACTTC; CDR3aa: CASSEWAAGGGYQETQYF
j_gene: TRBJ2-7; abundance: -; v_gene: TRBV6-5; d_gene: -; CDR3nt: TGTGCCAGCAGTTACGCTATTCGCAGGGCCGGCTACGAGCAGTACTTC; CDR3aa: CASSYAIRRAGYEQYF
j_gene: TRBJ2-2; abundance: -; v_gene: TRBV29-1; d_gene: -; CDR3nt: TGCAGCGGAGACACAATCACCGGGGAGCTGTTTTTT; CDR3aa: CSGDTITGELFF
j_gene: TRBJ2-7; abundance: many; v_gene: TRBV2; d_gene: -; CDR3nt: TGTGCCAGCAGTGATCCAGGGGTCGGATCCTACGAGCAGTACTTC; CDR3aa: CASSDPGVGSYEQYF
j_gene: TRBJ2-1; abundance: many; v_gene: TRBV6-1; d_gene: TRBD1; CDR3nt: TGTGCCAGCAGACTAACGGGACAGGGGTCCTACAATGAGCAGTTCTTC; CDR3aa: CASRLTGQGSYNEQFF
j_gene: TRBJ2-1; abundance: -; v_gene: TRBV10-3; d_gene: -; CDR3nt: TGTGCCATCAGGACTACCGGGACTTACTCCTACAATGAGCAGTTCTTC; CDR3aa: CAIRTTGTYSYNEQFF
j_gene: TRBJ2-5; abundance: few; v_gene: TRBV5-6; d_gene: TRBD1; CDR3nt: TGTGCCAGCAGCTTTCTACAGGGGCCTCAAGAGACCCAGTACTTC; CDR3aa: CASSFLQGPQETQYF
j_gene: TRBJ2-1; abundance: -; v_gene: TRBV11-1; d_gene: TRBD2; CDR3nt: TGTGCCAGCAGCTTAATAGGACTAGCGAGTTATCCGAGCTCCTACAATGAGCAGTTCTTC; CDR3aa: CASSLIGLASYPSSYNEQFF
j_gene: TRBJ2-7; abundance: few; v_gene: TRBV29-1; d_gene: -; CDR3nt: TGCAGCGTTGAAGATCGGTTCAGCTCCTACGAGCAGTACTTC; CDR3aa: CSVEDRFSSYEQYF
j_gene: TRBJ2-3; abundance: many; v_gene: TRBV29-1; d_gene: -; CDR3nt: TGCAGCGTTGAAACGTCAGGCTGGGGCACAGATACGCAGTATTTT; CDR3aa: CSVETSGWGTDTQYF
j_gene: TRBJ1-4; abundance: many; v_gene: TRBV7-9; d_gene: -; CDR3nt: TGTGCCAGCAGCCAGATTCGGGTTCGGCGAGATGAAAAACTGTTTTTT; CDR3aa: CASSQIRVRRDEKLFF
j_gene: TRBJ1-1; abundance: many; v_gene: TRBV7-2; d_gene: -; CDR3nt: TGTGCCAGCAGCTCCTCGAACGGTGGAGGGGTTGGAGCTTTCTTT; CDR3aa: CASSSSNGGGVGAFF
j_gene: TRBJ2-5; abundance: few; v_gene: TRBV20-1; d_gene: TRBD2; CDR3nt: TGCAGTGCTTTTGACTACAGCGGGGGGAGCCAAGAGACCCAGTACTTC; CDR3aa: CSAFDYSGGSQETQYF
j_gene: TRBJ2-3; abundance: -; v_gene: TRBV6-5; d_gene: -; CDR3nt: TGTGCCAGCAGTTCCCGTATCCCTCCAACCACAGATACGCAGTATTTT; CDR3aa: CASSSRIPPTTDTQYF
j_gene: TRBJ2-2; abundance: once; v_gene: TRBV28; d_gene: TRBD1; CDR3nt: TGTGCCAGCAGAGCTACAGGGGGGAACACCGGGGAGCTGTTTTTT; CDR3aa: CASRATGGNTGELFF
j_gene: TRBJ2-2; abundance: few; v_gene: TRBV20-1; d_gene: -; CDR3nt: TGCAGTGCTAGGGACTTACTGAACACCGGGGAGCTGTTTTTT; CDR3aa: CSARDLLNTGELFF
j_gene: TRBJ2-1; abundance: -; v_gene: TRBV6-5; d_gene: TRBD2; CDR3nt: TGTGCCAGCCGGATAGGGCCTCTAGCGGGGGGGGGCAATGAGCAGTTCTTC; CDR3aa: CASRIGPLAGGGNEQFF
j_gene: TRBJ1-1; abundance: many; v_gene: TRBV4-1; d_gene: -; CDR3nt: TGCGCCAGCAGCCAAGGTGGGAGGACTGAAGCTTTCTTT; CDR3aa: CASSQGGRTEAFF
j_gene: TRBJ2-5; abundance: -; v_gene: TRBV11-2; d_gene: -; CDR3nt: TGTGCCAGCAGCTGGCGGGGACATAACCCTGCGGAGACCCAGTACTTC; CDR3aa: CASSWRGHNPAETQYF
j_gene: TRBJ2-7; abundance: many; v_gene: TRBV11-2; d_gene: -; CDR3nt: TGTGCCAGCAGCCCACGGGGCAGCGGTAATCTCACCGGGGACGAGCAGTACTTC; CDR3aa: CASSPRGSGNLTGDEQYF
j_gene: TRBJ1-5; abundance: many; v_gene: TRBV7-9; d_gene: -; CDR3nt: TGTGCCAGCAGCTTTTCTGAGGTCTCTCAGCCCCAGCATTTT; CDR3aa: CASSFSEVSQPQHF
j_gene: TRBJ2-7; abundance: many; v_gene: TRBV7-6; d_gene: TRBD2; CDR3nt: TGTGCCAGCAGCTTAGAATTTACGAGCGGGGGGTCCTACGAGCAGTACTTC; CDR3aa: CASSLEFTSGGSYEQYF